The sequence of this T cell receptor (beta chain) was determined in a study of blood T cells in healthy people across ages. Samples had at least 7 million PBMCs isolated from them. Sample-barcoded 5' priming and a J-beta primer mix drove a second PCR of 7 to 11 cycles. A template-switch adaptor with 12 random nucleotides tagged each cDNA molecule. Each CDR3 protein is one row after TCRdb ran MiXCR on the 5' RACE reads. The sample contains about 1,600,000 distinct CDR3 sequences, around two fifths of which appear only once. V lost 1 base to trimming and J lost 0 bases, with 10 bases between them. The CDR3 is 16 residues long. As for this clonotype: A much larger clone differs by one base, so this may be a read error.

Material: blood. The chain couples TRBV12-3 or TRBV12-4 to TRBJ2-4; D is uncertain. This sequence was found in a woman aged 18-35 years in good health. This CDR3 reads CASSLGTRLAKNIQYF. DNA of the CDR3: TGTGCCAGCAGTTTAGGGACGAGATTAGCCAAAAACATTCAGTACTTC.